The clone carrying this T cell receptor (beta chain) was counted a single time. Its antigen remains unknown. The CDR3 contains 14 residues. The V gene's germline CDR1 is DFQATT and CDR2 SNEGSKA (reference sequence). V lost 4 bases, J lost 8 bases, and 8 bases stayed unmatched. This specimen belongs to a study of type 1 regulatory T cells. Study-level background: This in vitro CD4 product, T-allo10, is enriched for Tr1 cells and alloantigen-specific.

TCRdb processed the reads anew with MiXCR; each CDR3 protein has one entry. Of around 65,000 distinct CDR3 sequences in the sample, 45% to 50% were seen once. The study, taken as a whole, reports: Tr1 cells had a more restricted TCR repertoire than non-Tr1 cells.

The sequencing input was cultured non-Tr1 T cells, either the whole culture or a sorted T cell fraction (not recorded which). V gene TRBV20-1 combines with J gene TRBJ1-2, with 12 bases fitting TRBD1. The receptor's source is a human donor in good health. CDR3 bases: TGCAGTGCTACCCGCGAAGGGACAGGGGGCGGCTACACCTTC. As protein: CSATREGTGGGYTF.